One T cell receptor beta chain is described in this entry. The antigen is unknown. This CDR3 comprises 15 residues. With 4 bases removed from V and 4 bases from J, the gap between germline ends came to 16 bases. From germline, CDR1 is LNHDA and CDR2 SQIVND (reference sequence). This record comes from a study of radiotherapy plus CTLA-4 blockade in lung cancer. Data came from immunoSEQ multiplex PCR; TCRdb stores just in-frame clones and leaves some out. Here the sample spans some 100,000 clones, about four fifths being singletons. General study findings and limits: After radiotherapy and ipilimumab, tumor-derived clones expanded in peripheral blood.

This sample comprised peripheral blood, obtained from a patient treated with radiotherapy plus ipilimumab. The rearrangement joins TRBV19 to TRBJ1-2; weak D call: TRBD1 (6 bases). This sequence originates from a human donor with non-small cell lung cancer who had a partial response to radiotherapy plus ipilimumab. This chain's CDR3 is CASSTRTERGYGYTF. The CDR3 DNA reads TGTGCCAGTAGTACGCGGACAGAGAGGGGCTATGGCTACACCTTC.